The sequence of this T cell receptor (beta chain) was determined in a study of CD8 T cells in cerebrospinal fluid in Alzheimer's disease. As for the study in general: Two single-cell methods, plate-based nested PCR and droplet-based sequencing, assessed CSF clonal expansion.

A neurodegenerative disease comparison group consisted of Parkinson's disease patients. CSF cells underwent 10X single-cell V(D)J and 5' gene-expression profiling. TCRdb re-called the 10x single-cell sequencing reads, yielding one record per CDR3 amino acid sequence without DNA. This sample's table reports 1,000 to 1,500 distinct CDR3 sequences. This CDR3 region has 13 residues. Germline-derived CDR1 and CDR2 are MDHEN and SYDVKM. The sequenced sample consisted of cerebrospinal fluid. This TCR derives from a human donor with Parkinson's disease. The chain is built from TRBV28 and TRBJ1-2; TCRdb's assignment of TRBD1 cannot be checked, as there is no DNA. The CDR3 here is CASSTGTGVGYTF.